These 29 T cell receptor beta chains were sequenced from one sample in a study of T cell responses to AZD1222 COVID-19 vaccine. The method was immunoSEQ multiplex PCR; TCRdb's version includes in-frame clones alone and lacks a portion of them. The top ten hold 6.3% of the sample, which has approximately 85,000 clones, 70% to 90% seen once. The starting material was peripheral blood, obtained on day 0 of AZD1222 vaccination. The receptors stem from an adult in good health.

The V call is TRBV3-1 (or the pseudogene TRBV3-2), the J call TRBJ2-7; perhaps TRBD2 as D (6 bases). The CDR3 contains 17 residues. The ends were cut back, 2 bases at V and 0 bases at J, with 17 bases in the middle. Germline CDR1 is LGHDT and CDR2 is YNNKEL (reference sequence). CDR3 sequence reads: CASSQQITGSRSYEQYF. The DNA for the CDR3 is TGTGCCAGCAGCCAACAGATAACCGGGAGCCGCTCCTACGAGCAGTACTTC.

This chain joins TRBV18 and TRBJ2-2; no reliable D call. This CDR3 is 12 amino acids long. Germline V CDR1 and CDR2: KGHSH, LQKENI. V was trimmed by 6 bases and J by 6 bases, leaving 8 bases between them. The CDR3 sequence: CASSLRSGELFF. In nucleotides, the CDR3 is TGTGCCAGCTCTCTGAGATCCGGGGAGCTGTTTTTT.

This clone was counted a single time. The chain joins TRBV27 to TRBJ1-1; 7 bases are shared with TRBD1. Germline V gene lookup returns CDR1 MNHEY and CDR2 SMNVEV (reference sequence). Losses at the gene ends were 4 bases for V and 1 base for J; bases not matched to a gene: 12. There are 17 residues in the CDR3. The CDR3 reads CASSSRISGTANTEAFF. CDR3 sequence (DNA): TGTGCCAGCAGTTCGCGGATCTCCGGGACAGCGAACACTGAAGCTTTCTTT.

In this sample, this clone turned up a few times. This rearrangement joins TRBV3-1 (or the pseudogene TRBV3-2) to TRBJ1-5; unclear D gene. Trimming took 1 base from V and 8 from J, leaving 24 bases between them. The CDR3 is 18 residues long. Germline V CDR1 and CDR2: LGHDT, YNNKEL (reference sequence). CDR3 bases: TGTGCCAGCAGCCAAGGCAACCCGTCCCCCTCGGCCGGGGAGCCCCAGCATTTT. Translating gives CASSQGNPSPSAGEPQHF.

The chain is built from TRBV4-1 and TRBJ2-7; 7 nucleotides align to TRBD2. V trimming: 4 bases; J trimming: 0 bases; junction bases outside the gene matches: 3. This CDR3 has 14 residues. The germline V gene has CDR1 MGHRA and CDR2 YSYEKL. The CDR3 region has the DNA TGCGCCAGCAGCCTCGGGAGGAACTCCTACGAGCAGTACTTC. Translated: CASSLGRNSYEQYF.

This chain joins TRBV2 and TRBJ1-4; no firm D call. Trimming cost V 2 bases and J 8 bases, with 15 bases left between them. Germline CDR1 reads SNHLY; CDR2 reads FYNNEI. This CDR3 has 15 amino acids. The chain's CDR3 is CASSELAGFMEKLFF. The CDR3 nucleotides are TGTGCCAGCAGTGAATTGGCAGGCTTCATGGAAAAACTGTTTTTT.

This chain links TRBV24-1 with TRBJ2-1, with TRBD1 identical over 9 bases. Germline V gene data show CDR1 as KGHDR and CDR2 as SFDVKD. J was trimmed by 9 bases and V by 3 bases; bases with no gene match: 14. This CDR3 spans 17 amino acids. The CDR3 region is CATSDPGQGYGMGEQFF. CDR3 nucleotides: TGTGCCACCAGTGATCCGGGACAGGGTTACGGAATGGGTGAGCAGTTCTTC.

A few counts support this clone. This sequence joins TRBV3-1 (or the pseudogene TRBV3-2) and TRBJ1-2; 7 bases align to TRBD1. Unmatched junction bases numbered 5, after V lost 3 bases and J lost 4 bases. CDR1 and CDR2 from the germline V gene are LGHDT and YNNKEL (reference sequence). The CDR3 runs to 14 residues. CDR3 loop: CASSQNRDSYGYTF. CDR3 sequence (DNA): TGTGCCAGCAGCCAGAACCGGGACAGCTATGGCTACACCTTC.

The rearrangement uses TRBV6-5 and TRBJ1-2; D ambiguous. Germline-derived CDR1 and CDR2 are MNHEY and SVGAGI. This CDR3 has 14 residues. The V end lost 6 bases, the J end lost 4 bases, and 15 bases lay between the germline ends. Written as DNA, the CDR3 is TGTGCCAGCAGAGCCCGGGTTCAAACCTATGGCTACACCTTC. Translating it yields CASRARVQTYGYTF.

This chain links TRBV11-3 with TRBJ1-1; tentative D call: TRBD1 (5 bases). This CDR3 spans 14 amino acids. V lost 5 bases and J lost 4, with 14 bases in between. CDR1 is SGHNT, CDR2 YENEEA, per germline. The CDR3 region is CASSPGSGITEAFF. The CDR3 nucleotides read TGTGCCAGCAGCCCAGGGAGCGGAATCACTGAAGCTTTCTTT.

This clone was picked up one time. The chain joins TRBV18 to TRBJ1-5; TRBD1 agrees at 7 bases. Germline V gene sequence: CDR1 KGHSH, CDR2 LQKENI. J gave up 1 base and V 3 bases, and 3 bases lay outside the gene matches. The CDR3 totals 15 residues. CDR3 sequence reads: CASSPGTDSNQPQHF. The DNA for the CDR3 is TGTGCCAGCTCACCGGGGACAGACAGCAATCAGCCCCAGCATTTT.

The V and J genes are TRBV12-3 or TRBV12-4 and TRBJ1-4; no reliable D call. The CDR3 has 13 amino acids. V lost 5 bases to trimming and J lost 3 bases, with 7 bases between them. This CDR3 is CASSPPSNEKLFF. DNA of the CDR3: TGTGCCAGCAGTCCTCCTTCTAATGAAAAACTGTTTTTT.

The V gene is TRBV7-2, the J gene TRBJ1-6, with 7 bases identical to TRBD1. The CDR3 length is 17 residues. J lost 8 bases, V lost 2 bases, and 12 bases had no gene match. From germline, CDR1 is SGHTA and CDR2 FQGNSA. The CDR3 sequence is CASSLSSTGLSYSPLHF. DNA of the CDR3: TGTGCCAGCAGCTTAAGTTCGACAGGGCTATCGTATTCACCCCTCCACTTT.

CDR3 loop: CASSPTGQSGTEAFF. The CDR3 coding sequence is TGTGCCAGCTCACCAACGGGCCAAAGTGGCACTGAAGCTTTCTTT. The chain uses TRBV18 and TRBJ1-1; D gene unclear. V lost 2 bases, J lost 4 bases, and 14 bases lay in between. The CDR3 consists of 15 residues. Germline V gene data show CDR1 as KGHSH and CDR2 as LQKENI.

This sequence joins TRBV19 and TRBJ1-1; no clear D gene. Trimming removed 6 bases at V and 3 bases at J, with 11 bases between. Per the germline V gene, CDR1 is LNHDA and CDR2 is SQIVND (reference sequence). The CDR3 extends over 13 amino acids. As DNA, the CDR3 is TGTGCCAGTAGCGCCCTTAGGGACACTGAAGCTTTCTTT. Protein sequence: CASSALRDTEAFF.

This clone was seen just once. The chain links TRBV5-6 to TRBJ2-2, with a weak D call TRBD1 (5 bases). V lost 3 bases and J 0 bases, leaving 15 bases between the germline ends. CDR1 SGHDT and CDR2 YYEEEE come from the germline V gene. This CDR3 spans 17 amino acids. The CDR3 is CASSYPLGHSNTGELFF. The CDR3 nucleotides are TGTGCCAGCAGCTATCCGCTTGGACACTCGAACACCGGGGAGCTGTTTTTT.

V is TRBV5-1 and J is TRBJ1-4; D is undetermined. V shed 2 bases and J shed 4 bases, with 9 bases lying between them. CDR1 and CDR2 (germline): SGHRS, YFSETQ. The CDR3 consists of 14 residues. The DNA for the CDR3 is TGCGCCAGCAGCTTCGGGCTGGATAATGAAAAACTGTTTTTT. It codes for CASSFGLDNEKLFF.

This chain uses TRBV7-9 with TRBJ2-1; TRBD2 agrees at 15 bases. The CDR3 sequence is 19 residues long. Germline V gene lookup returns CDR1 SEHNR and CDR2 FQNEAQ (reference sequence). The J segment lost 1 base and the V segment lost 8 bases, leaving 12 bases of the junction unmatched. DNA of the CDR3: TGTGCCAGCCGCCCCGGGACTAGCGGGGGGCCCGTATCCTACAATGAGCAGTTCTTC. Its translation: CASRPGTSGGPVSYNEQFF.

The chain couples TRBV27 to TRBJ1-6; 8 bases fit TRBD1. Germline V gives CDR1 MNHEY, CDR2 SMNVEV (reference sequence). V lost 6 bases and J lost 9; bases outside the gene matches: 10. The CDR3 sequence is 15 residues long. The CDR3 DNA is TGTGCCAGCAGGCCGGACAGGGTCTCTGGTTCACCCCTCCACTTT. This translates into CASRPDRVSGSPLHF.

The chain combines TRBV6-5 with TRBJ1-4; no clear D gene. V lost 6 bases and J 8 bases, leaving 13 bases between the germline ends. This CDR3 contains 13 residues. Germline V gives CDR1 MNHEY, CDR2 SVGAGI. CDR3 sequence (DNA): TGTGCCAGCAGCCCCTCCCGGTGGGAAAAACTGTTTTTT. It encodes CASSPSRWEKLFF.

The sample holds a few counts of this clone. This rearrangement joins TRBV7-9 to TRBJ2-1; D is possibly TRBD1 (6 bases). Between the trimmed V and J ends, which lost 11 bases and 3 bases, there was a span of 17 bases. The CDR3 has 14 amino acids. Germline V gene data show CDR1 as SEHNR and CDR2 as FQNEAQ (reference sequence). This chain's CDR3 is CAPRDLGGYNEQFF. The DNA for the CDR3 is TGTGCCCCCCGTGACCTAGGGGGCTACAATGAGCAGTTCTTC. Supplemented by reference TRBV7-9 and TRBJ2-1, the full variable domain reads DTGVSQNPRHKITKRGQNVTFRCDPISEHNRLYWYRQTLGQGPEFLTYFQNEAQLEKSRLLSDRFSAERPKGSFSTLEIQRTEQGDSAMYLCAPRDLGGYNEQFFGPGTRLTVL.

The chain recombines TRBV29-1 with TRBJ1-2, with a weak D call TRBD1 (6 bases). The CDR3 is made up of 13 amino acids. CDR1 and CDR2 (germline): SQVTM, ANQGSEA. V was pared by 5 bases and J by 4 bases, with 14 bases between. The CDR3 spells CSVQGGFSYGYTF. CDR3 sequence (DNA): TGCAGCGTTCAAGGGGGTTTCTCCTATGGCTACACCTTC.

V and J are TRBV7-2 and TRBJ1-2; no clear D gene. The CDR3 covers 17 residues. Germline lookup yields CDR1 SGHTA and CDR2 FQGNSA. V lost 1 base and J lost 4, with 19 bases in between. The CDR3: CASSLGSAAWTLYGYTF. The CDR3 nucleotides are TGTGCCAGCAGCTTAGGGTCGGCAGCCTGGACCCTCTATGGCTACACCTTC. Combining the CDR3 with reference TRBV7-2 and TRBJ1-2 gives the whole variable domain GAGVSQSPSNKVTEKGKDVELRCDPISGHTALYWYRQSLGQGLEFLIYFQGNSAPDKSGLPSDRFSAERTGGSVSTLTIQRTQQEDSAVYLCASSLGSAAWTLYGYTFGSGTRLTVV.

The chain carries TRBV7-8 and TRBJ2-1, with a weak D call TRBD2 (6 bases). CDR3 length: 18 amino acids. CDR1 and CDR2 from the germline V gene are SGHVS and FQNEAQ. Trimming removed 2 bases at V and 6 bases at J, with 23 bases between. The CDR3 DNA follows: TGTGCCAGCAGCTTACGTATCAGGGACTCGCGTAGGGGCAATGAGCAGTTCTTC. It yields the protein CASSLRIRDSRRGNEQFF.

This clone turned up a few times. The J gene is TRBJ2-1, the V gene TRBV10-3, with D uncertain. The CDR3 sequence is 14 residues long. V lost 10 bases and J 5 bases, leaving 18 bases between the germline ends. Germline values: CDR1 ENHRY, CDR2 SYGVKD. CDR3 coding DNA: TGTGCCAGCAATCCGGTCGGGTATAACAATGAGCAGTTCTTC. It encodes CASNPVGYNNEQFF.

This chain links TRBV25-1 with TRBJ1-2; D not resolved. This CDR3 has 12 amino acids. CDR1 MGHDK and CDR2 SYGVNS come from the germline V gene. Trimming cost V 2 bases and J 4 bases, with 5 bases left between them. The DNA for the CDR3 is TGTGCCAGCAGTGAAGAGCGCTATGGCTACACCTTC. Translated, it gives CASSEERYGYTF.

J is TRBJ2-2 and V is TRBV27; D gene uncertain. Germline V lookup: CDR1 MNHEY, CDR2 SMNVEV (reference sequence). The CDR3 sequence is 13 residues long. V shed 4 bases and J shed 4 bases, with 7 bases lying between them. CDR3 nucleotides: TGTGCCAGCAGTTCGAAAGCCACCGGGGAGCTGTTTTTT. This codes for CASSSKATGELFF.

The chain has TRBV9 and TRBJ2-5, with D maybe TRBD2 (7 bases). CDR3 length: 16 residues. From germline, CDR1 is SGDLS and CDR2 YYNGEE. The V and J ends lost 4 bases and 4 bases respectively, with 20 bases between them. CDR3 coding DNA: TGTGCCAGCAGCACACCCAGCATCGGGGGGCCAGAGACCCAGTACTTC. Its translation: CASSTPSIGGPETQYF.

J is TRBJ2-2 and V is TRBV30; TRBD2 matches at 10 bases. This CDR3 contains 18 residues. Germline trimming cut 2 bases from V and 1 base from J; bases unmatched to any gene: 10. Germline V gene lookup returns CDR1 GTSNPN and CDR2 SVGIG (reference sequence). The CDR3 nucleotides are TGTGCCTGGAGTCCTCCTAGCGGGAGCCGGCTGAACACCGGGGAGCTGTTTTTT. It is translated as CAWSPPSGSRLNTGELFF. Variable domain in full (rest from reference TRBV30 and TRBJ2-2): SQTIHQWPATLVQPVGSPLSLECTVEGTSNPNLYWYRQAAGRGLQLLFYSVGIGQISSEVPQNLSASRPQDRQFILSSKKLLLSDSGFYLCAWSPPSGSRLNTGELFFGEGSRLTVL.